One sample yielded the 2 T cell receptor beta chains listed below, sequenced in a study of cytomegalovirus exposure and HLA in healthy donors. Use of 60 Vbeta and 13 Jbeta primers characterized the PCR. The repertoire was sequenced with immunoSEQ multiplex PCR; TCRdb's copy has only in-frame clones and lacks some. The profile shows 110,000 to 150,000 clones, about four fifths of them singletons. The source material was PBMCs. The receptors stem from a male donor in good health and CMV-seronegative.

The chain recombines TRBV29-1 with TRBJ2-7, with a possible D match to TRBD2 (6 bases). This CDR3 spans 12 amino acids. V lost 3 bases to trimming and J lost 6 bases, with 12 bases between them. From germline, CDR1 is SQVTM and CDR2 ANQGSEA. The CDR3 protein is CSVEWRDGEQYF. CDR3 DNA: TGCAGCGTTGAGTGGCGGGACGGCGAGCAGTACTTC.

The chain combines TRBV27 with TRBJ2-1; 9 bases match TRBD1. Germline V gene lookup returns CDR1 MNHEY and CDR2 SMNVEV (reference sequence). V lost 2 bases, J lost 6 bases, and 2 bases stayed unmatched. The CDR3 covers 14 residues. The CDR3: CASSLLGQGNEQFF. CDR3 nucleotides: TGTGCCAGCAGTTTACTGGGACAGGGCAATGAGCAGTTCTTC.